These 9 T cell receptor beta chains came from one sample sequenced in a study of CD8+CD57+ T cells in acquired aplastic anemia. Profiling of TCR beta VDJ combinations and CDR3 sequences used genomic DNA as template. TCRdb reprocessed the reads via MiXCR and lists one record per CDR3 protein. In the table there are a few hundred thousand distinct CDR3 sequences, almost 50% of which are singletons. Before being chosen for sequencing, patients had shown CD8+CD57+ cell expansion by flow cytometry. The sample consisted of sorted CD4+, CD8+, or CD8+CD57+ T cells (not recorded which) from PBMCs. All receptors derive from a human donor with aplastic anemia.

This clonotype was observed a handful of times. V is TRBV20-1 and J is TRBJ2-1, with 9 bases aligning to TRBD2. With 4 bases clipped from V and 10 bases from J, the junction kept 11 bases outside the gene matches. Per germline, CDR1 DFQATT and CDR2 SNEGSKA (reference sequence). This CDR3 comprises 14 residues. The CDR3 DNA reads TGCAGTGCTACGATGACTAGCGGTATTATGGAGCAGTTCTTC. It specifies CSATMTSGIMEQFF.

This clonotype was found a few times. The chain joins TRBV10-3 to TRBJ1-2, with unresolved D. The CDR3 covers 13 residues. V was shortened by 1 base and J by 5 bases, with 8 bases between the two germline ends. Germline-derived CDR1 and CDR2 are ENHRY and SYGVKD. Here the CDR3 DNA reads TGTGCCATCAGTGAGTACGGGGAATATGGCTACACCTTC. Residues: CAISEYGEYGYTF.

The rearrangement uses TRBV7-8 and TRBJ1-3; D is unclear. The CDR3 has 16 amino acids. Germline CDR1 and CDR2: SGHVS and FQNEAQ. Trimming took 5 bases from V and 2 from J, leaving 16 bases between them. The CDR3 sequence: CASSASRMGTGNTIYF. CDR3 nucleotide sequence: TGTGCCAGCAGCGCCTCCCGCATGGGAACTGGAAACACCATATATTTT. Together with reference TRBV7-8 and TRBJ1-3, the CDR3 gives the full variable domain: GAGVSQSPRYKVAKRGQDVALRCDPISGHVSLFWYQQALGQGPEFLTYFQNEAQLDKSGLPSDRFFAERPEGSVSTLKIQRTQQEDSAVYLCASSASRMGTGNTIYFGEGSWLTVV.

This rearrangement joins TRBV18 to TRBJ1-2; perhaps TRBD1 as D (6 bases). The CDR3 consists of 15 residues. In germline, CDR1 is KGHSH, CDR2 LQKENI. Trimming shortened V by 0 bases and J by 6 bases, and 14 bases separated the two germline ends. The CDR3 DNA is TGTGCCAGCTCACCACCCCCGGCAGGGGCTCATGGCTACACCTTC. This sequence encodes CASSPPPAGAHGYTF.

The gene calls are TRBV7-9 and TRBJ1-1; D not certain. The germline V and J ends were trimmed by 10 bases and 7 bases, with 13 bases remaining between them. Germline CDR1 SEHNR, CDR2 FQNEAQ (reference sequence). The CDR3 has 11 amino acids. Written as DNA, the CDR3 is TGTGCCACCCTTAAGGGTGGTGAAGCTTTCTTT. It specifies CATLKGGEAFF.

This clonotype was detected many times. The V gene is TRBV5-1, the J gene TRBJ2-1; 9 nucleotides align to TRBD1. The V and J ends lost 2 bases and 8 bases, in that order; junction bases with no gene match: 8. The CDR3 has 15 amino acids. Germline assignment: CDR1 SGHRS and CDR2 YFSETQ. CDR3 region: CASSLSDRGWDEQFF. CDR3 bases: TGCGCCAGCAGCTTAAGTGACAGGGGGTGGGATGAGCAGTTCTTC.

This clonotype appeared a few times. This chain uses TRBV29-1 with TRBJ1-2; D uncertain. The CDR3 is made up of 16 amino acids. V shed 0 bases and J shed 4 bases, with 18 bases lying between them. Looked up from germline, CDR1 is SQVTM and CDR2 is ANQGSEA. CDR3 sequence reads: CSVEDLPPTHGYGYTF. The CDR3 nucleotides read TGCAGCGTTGAAGATCTCCCCCCGACACATGGCTATGGCTACACCTTC.

This clonotype showed up many times. The chain is built from TRBV5-1 and TRBJ1-4; tentative D call: TRBD1 (6 bases). The CDR3 contains 16 residues. In germline, CDR1 is SGHRS, CDR2 YFSETQ. V lost 0 bases and J 6 bases, leaving 15 bases between the germline ends. CDR3 protein: CASSLGDGGRHEKLFF. CDR3 nucleotides: TGCGCCAGCAGCTTGGGCGATGGGGGGCGGCATGAAAAACTGTTTTTT.

Comment on this clonotype: A read error may explain this, as a much larger clone is one base away. The gene calls are TRBV5-1 and TRBJ1-3; tentative D call: TRBD1 (5 bases). This CDR3 region has 15 residues. Germline values: CDR1 SGHRS, CDR2 YFSETQ. CDR3 sequence (DNA): TGCACCAGCAGCTTGCTAGGGACCTCTGGAAACACCATATATTTT. This encodes CTSSLLGTSGNTIYF. The whole variable domain, remainder taken from reference TRBV5-1 and TRBJ1-3, is KAGVTQTPRYLIKTRGQQVTLSCSPISGHRSVSWYQQTPGQGLQFLFEYFSETQRNKGNFPGRFSGRQFSNSRSEMNVSTLELGDSALYLCTSSLLGTSGNTIYFGEGSWLTVV.